The entry below describes one T cell receptor (beta chain). No cognate antigen has been identified for it. Base qualities are not provided; no much larger clone lies one nucleotide away. The entry originates in a study of PD-1 blockade in classical Hodgkin lymphoma (TCRdb year 2020). At the level of the whole study: Nivolumab dosing was 3 mg/kg intravenously every 2 weeks, continuing until either disease progression or unacceptable toxicity. The study used TCR beta sequencing and CyTOF to define a peripheral blood immune signature of response to PD-1 blockade in classical Hodgkin lymphoma. What the research found in general, with its limitations: Baseline TCR diversity was reported as lower in newly diagnosed patients than in healthy donors, and lower still in relapsed/refractory patients. Lower diversity was seen in patients whose nivolumab began less than 1 year after ASCT, and these patients were left out of later analyses so that immune reconstitution would not confound the results. CD4+ but not CD8+ TCR diversity rose significantly by C4D1 (p=0.0027 vs p=0.16), most apparent in complete responders (p=0.02). The study was limited to a single clinical trial cohort, and causes of repertoire differences, possibly disease activity or prior therapy, remained undefined. Trial patients achieving complete response had baseline diversity similar to newly diagnosed patients, whereas partial responders and progressors had significantly lower diversity.

CDR1 is given as LNHDA and CDR2 as SQIVND, both from the germline V gene (reference sequence). The CDR3 sequence holds 16 residues, the cysteine and phenylalanine included. The DNA shown is the 48-base CDR3, in frame from base 1. After removal of 5 bases from V and 4 bases from J, the junction retains 4 bases not matched to a gene. In light of the paper, this sample's time point label describes: cycle 4 day 1 (C4D1), after less than 7 weeks of nivolumab. Relapse after autologous stem cell transplantation had occurred in all trial patients, and cohorts A, B and C were distinguished by prior brentuximab vedotin exposure. A Miltenyi CD4+ T cell isolation kit was used for magnetic negative selection to purify CD4+ T cells from thawed PBMCs. The trial cohort comprised approximately 55 patients with relapsed/refractory classical Hodgkin lymphoma whose best overall responses were complete response, partial response or progressive disease. Trial patients were treated with single-agent nivolumab in the multi-cohort phase II CheckMate 205 trial. An independent review committee assessed best overall response by applying the 2007 International Working Group response criteria. PBMCs from the trial were collected at three points: immediately before nivolumab initiation (C1D1), and during therapy at cycle 2 day 1 and cycle 4 day 1. After peripheral blood was drawn into 8 mL Vacutainer Cell Preparation Tubes, PBMCs were isolated by centrifugation and then cryopreserved. Purified CD4+ and CD8+ fractions were generated only in cases for which an additional PBMC sample was available. Magnetically labelled cells were removed on LS columns in a quadroMACS separator, and the flow-through was collected as the purified fraction.

The Qiagen DNeasy kit was used to extract genomic DNA from unsorted PBMCs and from the negatively selected CD4+ and CD8+ fractions. Amplification of TCR beta CDR3 regions was done by immunoSEQ multiplex PCR with primers that anneal to V and J segments. A synthetic immune receptor repertoire was used to minimize amplification bias, and any residual bias was removed computationally once sequencing was done. The original methods were these. Repertoire diversity was quantified as the Shannon entropy index using custom Python scripts. The unsorted, CD4+ and CD8+ repertoires were each analyzed separately, with the exception of combined analyses, where CD4+ and CD8+ sequences were merged in silico. A clone was considered expanded if an increase in frequency of at least 2-fold after treatment relative to C1D1 was found, and a pseudocount of 0.5 was applied to clones undetected at baseline. Singleton clones were defined as clones with 0 or 1 copy at C1D1, and non-singleton clones were defined as clones with 2 or more copies. Clones expanded in unsorted samples were labelled as CD4+, CD8+ or unknown by matching protein sequences in sorted samples from the same patient. Wilcoxon tests on paired samples were used to test changes in diversity from C1D1 to C4D1. Entries here come from immuneACCESS through TCRdb and include only in-frame sequences with V and J called. Some clones fail to appear in such tables; in the studies checked, an unresolved V gene covers under half of the shortfall, and the cause of the remainder is unknown. The DNA gave D and trimming, while V, J and clone size come from that table. Present in this sample are about 25,000 clones, over 75% of which were seen just once. The top ten clonotypes cover around 3.1% of the sample.

This clonotype was obtained from a human donor with classical Hodgkin lymphoma. The sequence joins TRBV19 to TRBJ2-1; TRBD2 agrees with 14 junctional bases. The sample here was CD4+ T cells from blood, taken before the fourth cycle of nivolumab. CDR3 region: CASSSGLAGAYNEQFF. The nucleotide sequence is TGTGCCAGTAGTTCGGGACTAGCGGGGGCGTACAATGAGCAGTTCTTC.